The rows below give T cell receptor beta chains drawn from one sample of a study of regulatory T cells in long-lasting Graves disease. TCRdb passed the multiplex PCR reads through MiXCR, listing each CDR3 protein once. This table has around 500,000 distinct CDR3 sequences, around 16% appearing once. These data also featured in a second study, about T cells in Graves' hyperthyroidism and ophthalmopathy.

The sample consisted of peripheral blood mononuclear cells (PBMCs), taken at new diagnosis, from a patient treated with antithyroid drugs. The receptors derive from a middle-aged woman with Graves disease. CDR3s leave out the opening cysteine and the closing phenylalanine or tryptophan. The D gene is left open where the match is weak.

TRBJ1-5,NA,TRBV27,ASSLSGREGNQPQH
TRBJ2-1,NA,TRBV19,ASSIDFRNGNWGPDYNEQF
TRBJ1-2,NA,TRBV7-2,ASSLGFGKGGYT
TRBJ1-1,NA,TRBV2,ASSEAGPRGRLNTEAF
TRBJ2-7,TRBD1,TRBV28,ASSQIGQGRYEQY
TRBJ2-2,NA,TRBV6-1,ASRSDRVTTGELF
TRBJ1-5,NA,TRBV6-1,ASSQLGGGNQPQH
TRBJ2-5,TRBD1,TRBV7-2,ASSGPRDRGAKTQY
TRBJ2-3,NA,TRBV10-3,AISEDWAADTQY
TRBJ2-5,NA,TRBV7-2,ASSLTGDQGTQY
TRBJ2-5,TRBD2,TRBV6-5,ASSYNRRELQETQY
TRBJ2-6,NA,TRBV6-1,ASSRQGGSSGANVLT
TRBJ1-6,NA,TRBV6-2/TRBV6-3,ASSSPTIQWDSPLH
TRBJ1-1,NA,TRBV5-8,ASSLGEQGYNTEAF
TRBJ2-3,TRBD2,TRBV20-1,SAPRLAGGTDTQY
TRBJ1-5,NA,TRBV20-1,SASHQGSYNQPQH
TRBJ2-3,TRBD1,TRBV12-3/TRBV12-4,ASSQGQRTDTQY